This T cell receptor (beta chain) emerged from a study of T cells in localized non-small cell lung cancer (dated by TCRdb to 2019 to 2021). For the study in its entirety: The study examined T cell repertoires in under 300 patients with early-stage NSCLC and compared tumors with uninvolved tumor-adjacent lungs. The cohort comprised roughly 220 treatment-naïve NSCLC patients with resected, localized lung tumors. NSCLC patients had a mean age of approximately 66 years, and fewer than 150 were male and some 98 female. General study outcomes and caveats: Of the top 100 tumor clones, a median of roughly 56 were detected in paired uninvolved adjacent lung; 28 were also among that lung's top 100. Because the study design was exploratory, TCR variables were selected using unadjusted p-values without false-discovery rate correction. Because multi-region tumor sequencing was not performed, intratumor heterogeneity could not be ruled out. Higher T cell density in blood was associated with longer overall survival, whereas higher clonality in adjacent lung was associated with shorter survival. The highest T cell clonality was observed in uninvolved tumor-adjacent lung, where clonality exceeded that of tumor, suggesting that antigenic responses were more focused in uninvolved tumor-adjacent lung.

TCR beta CDR3 regions were sequenced from DNA using the immunoSEQ Assay. The study's own analysis went as follows. T cell density was computed as TCR beta template counts normalized to usable DNA estimated by amplifying housekeeping genes. Richness was estimated with the preseqR package, extrapolating to 400,000 templates for PBMC samples and 120,000 templates for tissue samples. Clonality was taken to be one minus Pielou's evenness. Tissue-enriched TCRs were identified through differential abundance testing performed on productive amino-acid clonotypes, with a minimum total count of 5 and an alpha of 0.1. Repertoire overlap between compartments was quantified with the Jaccard Index and Morisita Overlap Index. GLIPH grouped TCR beta CDR3s together with public tetramer-defined viral CDR3s, and a viral motif had to include at least three viral sequences and show V-gene enrichment. TCRdb holds this immuneACCESS table with in-frame rearrangements only. Some clones are missing; in checked studies, unresolved V genes explain under half, and the rest has no known cause. The V and J calls and the clone size are those of that table, but D and trimming were determined from the DNA. Counted in this sample were tens of thousands of clones; around 90% of them appeared once. The ten most abundant clones make up under 20% of the sample.

Notes on this clone: Its antigen is unknown. The sample holds no much larger clone one base away, and base qualities are not on file.

At diagnosis, peripheral blood, uninvolved tumor-adjacent lung and tumor were collected and stored as a combination of fresh-frozen and FFPE material. For TCR repertoire profiling, the blood samples were analyzed as peripheral blood mononuclear cells. Sample: peripheral blood mononuclear cells, taken before any cancer treatment. The sequence was obtained from a man aged 35-75 years with stage III lung adenocarcinoma.

The DNA sequence is given as TGTGCCAGTAAACCGGGACACATCACAGATACGCAGTATTTT. Translated, this is CASKPGHITDTQYF. The chain was built from TRBV19 and TRBJ2-3; perhaps TRBD1 is the D gene, with 6 bases matching. Between the V and J ends, shortened by 7 bases and 2 bases respectively, the junction contains 13 bases. CDR1 and CDR2, per the germline V gene (reference sequence), are LNHDA and SQIVND. The CDR3 starts with the cysteine, ends with the phenylalanine, and has 14 residues. The sequence is cut down to CDR3 DNA, 42 bases in frame from base 1. Extended through the reference TRBV19 and TRBJ2-3 proteins, this CDR3 yields the full variable domain: DGGITQSPKYLFRKEGQNVTLSCEQNLNHDAMYWYRQDPGQGLRLIYYSQIVNDFQKGDIAEGYSVSREKKESFPLTVTSAQKNPTAFYLCASKPGHITDTQYFGPGTRLTVL.